The 4 T cell receptor beta chains presented below share a single source sample, sequenced in a study of T cells in tuberculosis. Assay used: immunoSEQ multiplex PCR; TCRdb lists only in-frame clones, some missing. Of nearly 60,000 clones in the sample, approximately 91% were seen once. Cells were sorted from thawed PBMC rested overnight and stained with GMM-loaded CD1B tetramer, viability dye and anti-CD3. CD1B tetramers were loaded with Rhodococcus equi-derived C32 glucose monomycolate. The sequencing input was CD1b-GMM tetramer-negative cells sorted from PBMCs. These receptors were obtained from an adult woman with latent tuberculosis.

The chain is built from TRBV29-1 and TRBJ1-1; unclear D gene. The CDR3 loop spans 12 amino acids. Per germline, CDR1 SQVTM and CDR2 ANQGSEA. The ends were cut back, 7 bases at V and 0 bases at J, with 9 bases in the middle. The CDR3 region has the DNA TGCAGCGCTAGGGAGTTGAACACTGAAGCTTTCTTT. The encoded protein is CSARELNTEAFF.

This clone was detected only once. This sequence joins TRBV2 and TRBJ2-1; 10 bases fit TRBD1. Germline V gene lookup returns CDR1 SNHLY and CDR2 FYNNEI. Losses at the gene ends were 8 bases for V and 7 bases for J; bases not matched to a gene: 8. The CDR3 contains 14 residues. The CDR3 bases are TGTGCCAGCTTTAGGACAGGGGGAGTAAATGAGCAGTTCTTC. Residues: CASFRTGGVNEQFF.

The rearrangement uses TRBV5-1 and TRBJ2-3; TRBD2 matches 10 bases. This CDR3 spans 15 amino acids. CDR1 and CDR2 (germline): SGHRS, YFSETQ. Unmatched junction bases numbered 4, after V lost 4 bases and J lost 2 bases. The CDR3 region is CASSASGSHTDTQYF. The CDR3 nucleotides are TGCGCCAGCAGCGCTAGCGGGAGTCACACAGATACGCAGTATTTT. Complete variable domain (other parts from reference TRBV5-1 and TRBJ2-3): KAGVTQTPRYLIKTRGQQVTLSCSPISGHRSVSWYQQTPGQGLQFLFEYFSETQRNKGNFPGRFSGRQFSNSRSEMNVSTLELGDSALYLCASSASGSHTDTQYFGPGTRLTVL.

The J gene is TRBJ1-5, the V gene TRBV15; a possible D gene is TRBD1 (5 bases). Looked up from germline, CDR1 is LNHNV and CDR2 is YYDKDF (reference sequence). Trimming took 2 bases from V and 0 from J, leaving 8 bases between them. This CDR3 is built from 15 residues. The chain's CDR3 is CATSRHRNSNQPQHF. DNA of the CDR3: TGTGCCACCAGCAGACACAGGAATAGCAATCAGCCCCAGCATTTT. Full variable domain (remainder filled in from reference TRBV15 and TRBJ1-5): DAMVIQNPRYQVTQFGKPVTLSCSQTLNHNVMYWYQQKSSQAPKLLFHYYDKDFNNEADTPDNFQSRRPNTSFCFLDIRSPGLGDTAMYLCATSRHRNSNQPQHFGDGTRLSIL.